This TCR beta chain was obtained from a study of cytomegalovirus exposure and HLA in healthy donors. Study information: T cells numbering around 190 million yielded some 120 million unique TCR beta sequences in an earlier analysis.

Among the donors, all were healthy bone marrow donors. The CDR3 runs 12 residues. V lost 6 bases and J lost 8; bases outside the gene matches: 6. Germline CDR1 is SQVTM and CDR2 is ANQGSEA. Primers: 60 Vbeta forward and 13 Jbeta reverse. Some clones are missing from TCRdb's copy, which holds only in-frame ones; the method was immunoSEQ multiplex PCR. The profile covers 150,000 or so clones, with over 75% appearing a single time and 1.5% to 2% taken by the ten largest. The genes are TRBV29-1 and TRBJ2-1; 8 bases align to TRBD1. The specimen sequenced was PBMCs. The TCR sequence derives from a woman in her 30s in good health and CMV-seronegative. Here the CDR3 reads CSVKSGGYEQFF. The DNA of the CDR3 is TGCAGCGTCAAATCAGGGGGCTATGAGCAGTTCTTC.